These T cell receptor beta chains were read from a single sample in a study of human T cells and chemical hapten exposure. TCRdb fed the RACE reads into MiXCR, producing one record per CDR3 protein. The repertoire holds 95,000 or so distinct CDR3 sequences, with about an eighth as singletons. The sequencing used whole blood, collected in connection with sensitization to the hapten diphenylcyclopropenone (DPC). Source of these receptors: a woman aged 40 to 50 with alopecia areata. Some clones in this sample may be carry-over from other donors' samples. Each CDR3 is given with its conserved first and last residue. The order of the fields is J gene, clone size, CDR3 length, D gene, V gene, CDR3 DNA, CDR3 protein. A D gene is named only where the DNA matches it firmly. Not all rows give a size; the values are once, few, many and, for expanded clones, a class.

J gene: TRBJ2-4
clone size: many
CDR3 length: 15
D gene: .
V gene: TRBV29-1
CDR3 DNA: TGCAGCGCGTTAGGCCTTGGCAGTCCCAAAAACATTCAGTACTTC
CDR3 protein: CSALGLGSPKNIQYF

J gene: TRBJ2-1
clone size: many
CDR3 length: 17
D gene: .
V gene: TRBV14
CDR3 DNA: TGTGCCAGCAGCCAACACGGCACTAGCACCTACTACAATGAGCAGTTCTTC
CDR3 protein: CASSQHGTSTYYNEQFF

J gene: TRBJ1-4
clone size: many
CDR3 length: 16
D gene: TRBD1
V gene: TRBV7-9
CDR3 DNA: TGTGCCAGCAGCTTTGCGACAGGGGGCTTTGGCGGAAAACTGTTTTTT
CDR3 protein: CASSFATGGFGGKLFF

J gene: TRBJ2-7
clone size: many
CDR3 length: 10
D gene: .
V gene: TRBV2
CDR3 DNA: TGTGCCAGCAGCTCCGTCGAGCAGTACTTC
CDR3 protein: CASSSVEQYF

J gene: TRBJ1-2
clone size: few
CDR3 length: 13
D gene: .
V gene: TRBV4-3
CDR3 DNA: TGCGCCAGCAGCCAAGAGCAGAACTATGGCTACACCTTC
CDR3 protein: CASSQEQNYGYTF

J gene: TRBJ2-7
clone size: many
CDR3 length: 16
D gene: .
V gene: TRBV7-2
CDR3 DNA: TGTGCCAGCAGCTCTCACCGAATGGCGGTGGCCTACGAGCAGTACTTC
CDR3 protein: CASSSHRMAVAYEQYF

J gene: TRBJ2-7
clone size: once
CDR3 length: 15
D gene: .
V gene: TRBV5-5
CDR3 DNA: TGTGCCAGCAGCTTTCTACAGGCGAGCTCCTACGAGCAGTACTTC
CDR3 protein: CASSFLQASSYEQYF

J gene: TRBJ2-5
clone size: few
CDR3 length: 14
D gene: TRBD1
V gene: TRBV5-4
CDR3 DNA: TGTGCCAGCAGCTTCGGGACAGCACAAGAGACCCAGTACTTC
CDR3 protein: CASSFGTAQETQYF

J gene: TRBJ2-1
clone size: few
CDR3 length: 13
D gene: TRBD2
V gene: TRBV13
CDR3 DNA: TGTGCCAGCAGCTTCGGACTAGCGGATGAGCAGTTCTTC
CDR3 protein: CASSFGLADEQFF

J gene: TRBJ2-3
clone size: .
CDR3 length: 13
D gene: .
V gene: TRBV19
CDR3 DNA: TGTGCCAGTAGTATATGGGGGCCAGATACGCAGTATTTT
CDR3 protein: CASSIWGPDTQYF

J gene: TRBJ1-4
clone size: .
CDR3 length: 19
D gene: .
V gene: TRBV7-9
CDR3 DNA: TGTGCCAGCAGACTCAGGTTACCGGGACTCCGAGCAACTAATGAAAAACTGTTTTTT
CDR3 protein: CASRLRLPGLRATNEKLFF

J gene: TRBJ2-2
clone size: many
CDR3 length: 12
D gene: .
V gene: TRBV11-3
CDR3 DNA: TGTGCCAGCAGCTTACGGTCCGGGGAGCTGTTTTTT
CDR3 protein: CASSLRSGELFF

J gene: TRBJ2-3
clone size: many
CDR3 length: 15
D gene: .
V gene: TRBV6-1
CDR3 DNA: TGTGCCAGTTCCCCCGTAGGAGGAGCCACAGATACGCAGTATTTT
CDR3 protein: CASSPVGGATDTQYF

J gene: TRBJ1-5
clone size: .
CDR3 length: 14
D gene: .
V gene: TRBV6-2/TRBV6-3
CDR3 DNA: TGTGCCAGCAGAGACGGGGGGAGCAATCAGCCCCAGCATTTT
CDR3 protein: CASRDGGSNQPQHF

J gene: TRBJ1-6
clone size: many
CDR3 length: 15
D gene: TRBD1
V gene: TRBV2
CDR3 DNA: TGTGCCAGCAACAAGGACAGGGGCTATAATTCACCCCTCCACTTT
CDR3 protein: CASNKDRGYNSPLHF

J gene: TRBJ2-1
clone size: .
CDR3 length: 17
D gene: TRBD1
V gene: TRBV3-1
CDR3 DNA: TGTGCCAGCAGCCCAACCCTGGACAGGGGGAGGTACAATGAGCAGTTCTTC
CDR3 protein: CASSPTLDRGRYNEQFF

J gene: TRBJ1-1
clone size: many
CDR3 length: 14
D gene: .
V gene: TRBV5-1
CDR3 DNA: TGCGCCAGCAGCCCCGGGTCGGCCAACACTGAAGCTTTCTTT
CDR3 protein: CASSPGSANTEAFF

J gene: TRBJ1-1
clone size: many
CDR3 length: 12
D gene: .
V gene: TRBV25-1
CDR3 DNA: TGTGCCAGCAGACACTCAGGGAGTAAAGCTTTCTTT
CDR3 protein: CASRHSGSKAFF

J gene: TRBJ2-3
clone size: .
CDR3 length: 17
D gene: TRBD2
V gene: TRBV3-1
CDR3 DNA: TGTGCCAGCAGCCGATCTAGCGGGGGCCTCACCACAGATACGCAGTATTTT
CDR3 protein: CASSRSSGGLTTDTQYF

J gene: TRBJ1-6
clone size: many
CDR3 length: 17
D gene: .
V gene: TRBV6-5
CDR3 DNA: TGTGCCAGCACCCCAATTGCGGGGGCTACATCTATCTCACCCCTCCACTTT
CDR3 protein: CASTPIAGATSISPLHF

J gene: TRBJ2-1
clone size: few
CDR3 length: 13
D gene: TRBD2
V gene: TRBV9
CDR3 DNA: TGTGCCAGCAGCCTACCCCGGGGGGTTGAGCAGTTCTTC
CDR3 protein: CASSLPRGVEQFF

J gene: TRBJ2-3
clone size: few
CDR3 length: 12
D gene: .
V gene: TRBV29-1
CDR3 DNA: TGCAGCGTTGTAGCGAGTGCAGATACGCAGTATTTT
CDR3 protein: CSVVASADTQYF

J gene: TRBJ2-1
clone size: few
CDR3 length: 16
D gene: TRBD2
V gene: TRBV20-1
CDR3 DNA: TGCAGTGCTAGAGATAAGTCTGCGGGAGATGGAGATGAGCAGTTCTTC
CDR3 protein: CSARDKSAGDGDEQFF

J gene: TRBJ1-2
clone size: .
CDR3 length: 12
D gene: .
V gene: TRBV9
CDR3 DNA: TGTGCCAGCGGGGGTAATCCAAGAGGCTACACCTTC
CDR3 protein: CASGGNPRGYTF

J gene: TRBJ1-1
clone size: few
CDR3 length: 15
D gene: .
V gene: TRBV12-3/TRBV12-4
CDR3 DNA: TGTGCCAGCAGACCCGAACCCAGCCGGGGCACTGAAGCTTTCTTT
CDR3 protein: CASRPEPSRGTEAFF

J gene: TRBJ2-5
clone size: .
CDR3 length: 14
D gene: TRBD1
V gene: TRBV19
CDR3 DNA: TGTGCCAGTAGCCGACAGGGCCTCCAAGAGACCCAGTACTTC
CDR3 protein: CASSRQGLQETQYF

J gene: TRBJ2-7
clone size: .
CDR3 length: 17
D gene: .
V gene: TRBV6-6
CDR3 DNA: TGTGCCAGCAGTTACCCCTCTATAGAGCGGCACTCCTACGAGCAGTACTTC
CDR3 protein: CASSYPSIERHSYEQYF

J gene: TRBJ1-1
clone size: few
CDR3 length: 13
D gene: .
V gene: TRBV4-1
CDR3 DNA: TGCGCCAGCAGCCAAGTGGCGAACACTGAAGCTTTCTTT
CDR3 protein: CASSQVANTEAFF

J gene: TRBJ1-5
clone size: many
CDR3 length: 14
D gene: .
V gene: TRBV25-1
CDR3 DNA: TGTGCCAGCAGTGAAGGTGTTAGCAATCAGCCCCAGCATTTT
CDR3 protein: CASSEGVSNQPQHF

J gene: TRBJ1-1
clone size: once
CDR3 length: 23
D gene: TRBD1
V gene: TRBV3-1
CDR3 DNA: TGTGCCAGCAGCCAAGATCGGCCAGGGACAGCCCGACTTTCGCGGACTTGGAACACTGAAGCTTTCTTT
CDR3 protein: CASSQDRPGTARLSRTWNTEAFF

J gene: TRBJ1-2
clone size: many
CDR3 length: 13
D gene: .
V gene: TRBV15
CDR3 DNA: TGTGCCGCGGCCCGGGACCGAAACTATGGCTACACCTTC
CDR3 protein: CAAARDRNYGYTF

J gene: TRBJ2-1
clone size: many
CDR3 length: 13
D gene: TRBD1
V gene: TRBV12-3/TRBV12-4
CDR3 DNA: TGTGCCAACGCACAGGGGGCGAGGGATGAGCAGTTCTTC
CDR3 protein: CANAQGARDEQFF

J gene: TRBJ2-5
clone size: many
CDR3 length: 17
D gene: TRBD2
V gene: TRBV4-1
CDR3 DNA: TGCGCCAGCAGCCAGGATCCCCCGGGACTACTTGGAGAGACCCAGTACTTC
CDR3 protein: CASSQDPPGLLGETQYF

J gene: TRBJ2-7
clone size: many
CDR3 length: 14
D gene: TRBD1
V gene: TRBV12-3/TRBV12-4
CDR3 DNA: TGTGCCAGCAGGAGACCAGGACAGGTCTACGAGCAGTACTTC
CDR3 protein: CASRRPGQVYEQYF

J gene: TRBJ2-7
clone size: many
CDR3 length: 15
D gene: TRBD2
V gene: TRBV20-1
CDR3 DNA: TGCAGTGCTAGGCCCGGGACTAGCGGATCCTACGAGCAGTACTTC
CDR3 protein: CSARPGTSGSYEQYF

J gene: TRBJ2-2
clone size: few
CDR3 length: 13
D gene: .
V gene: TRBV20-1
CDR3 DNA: TGCAGTGCTGGGGGCCTAAACACCGGGGAGCTGTTTTTT
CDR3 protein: CSAGGLNTGELFF

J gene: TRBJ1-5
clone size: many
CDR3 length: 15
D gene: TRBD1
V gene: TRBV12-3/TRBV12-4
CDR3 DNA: TGTGCCAGCAGTTCCGAAGGGACAGTAAATCAGCCCCAGCATTTT
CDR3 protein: CASSSEGTVNQPQHF

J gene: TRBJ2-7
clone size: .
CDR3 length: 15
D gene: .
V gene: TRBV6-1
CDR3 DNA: TGTGCCAGCATACTAATGGGGGACTTACGCTACGAGCAGTACTTC
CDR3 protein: CASILMGDLRYEQYF

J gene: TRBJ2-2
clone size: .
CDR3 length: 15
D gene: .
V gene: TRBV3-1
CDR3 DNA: TGTGCCAGCAGCCGCCTTCGGGGGGCCACCGGGGAGCTGTTTTTT
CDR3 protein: CASSRLRGATGELFF

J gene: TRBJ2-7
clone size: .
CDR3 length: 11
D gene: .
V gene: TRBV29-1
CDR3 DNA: TGCAGCGTTCGGGCCGGTTACGAGCAGTACTTC
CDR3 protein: CSVRAGYEQYF

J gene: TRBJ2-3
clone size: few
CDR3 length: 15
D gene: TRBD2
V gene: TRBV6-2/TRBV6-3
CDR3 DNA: TGTGCCAGCAGTCGGACTAGCGGGAAAGCAGATACGCAGTATTTT
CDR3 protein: CASSRTSGKADTQYF

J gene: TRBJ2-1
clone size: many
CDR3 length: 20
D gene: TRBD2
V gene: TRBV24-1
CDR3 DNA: TGTGCCACCAGTGATCCTCCGGGACTAGCGGGAGCCAGCTCCTACAATGAGCAGTTCTTC
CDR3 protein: CATSDPPGLAGASSYNEQFF

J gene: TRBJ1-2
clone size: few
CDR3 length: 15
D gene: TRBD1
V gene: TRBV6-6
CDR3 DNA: TGTGCCAGCAGTTACGACGGGGACAGGGAGTATGGCTACACCTTC
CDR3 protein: CASSYDGDREYGYTF

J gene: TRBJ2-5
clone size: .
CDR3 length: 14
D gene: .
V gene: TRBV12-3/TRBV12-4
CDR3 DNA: TGTGCCAGCAGTCCTCTAGTGGTCGGCGGGACCCAGTACTTC
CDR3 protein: CASSPLVVGGTQYF